The 13 T cell receptor beta chains below were found in one sample sequenced in a study of T-cell reconstitution after alpha-beta-depleted transplantation in children. Unique molecular identifiers were used in preparing the TCRbeta library. TCRdb analysed the PCR reads with MiXCR anew, one entry per CDR3 protein. The sample has under 300,000 distinct CDR3 sequences, 9.5% to 13% seen once; the top ten hold 23%. Sequenced material: peripheral blood, taken 180 days after TCRalphabeta/CD19-depleted stem cell transplant. The receptors stem from a male patient aged 2-10 years who had a stem cell transplant for chronic granulomatous disease, so the T cells may come from the graft donor.

There are many counts of this clonotype. The V and J genes are TRBV7-3 and TRBJ2-7, with TRBD1 identical over 8 bases. This CDR3 contains 12 residues. Losses at the gene ends were 5 bases for V and 7 bases for J; bases not matched to a gene: 4. Germline loops: CDR1 SGHTA, CDR2 FQGTGA. CDR3 region: CASSPGQGEQYF. The CDR3 DNA reads as TGTGCCAGCAGCCCAGGACAGGGAGAGCAGTACTTC. The full variable domain, its missing parts supplied by reference TRBV7-3 and TRBJ2-7, is GAGVSQTPSNKVTEKGKYVELRCDPISGHTALYWYRQSLGQGPEFLIYFQGTGAADDSGLPNDRFFAVRPEGSVSTLKIQRTERGDSAVYLCASSPGQGEQYFGPGTRLTVT.

This clonotype was seen ten or more times. The chain combines TRBV20-1 with TRBJ2-3; D gene uncertain. The germline V gene has CDR1 DFQATT and CDR2 SNEGSKA (reference sequence). Trimming pared 5 bases from V and 5 bases from J, leaving 5 bases between. This CDR3 is 10 amino acids long. In DNA form, the CDR3 reads TGCAGTGCTGGAAAAGATACGCAGTATTTT. The encoded protein is CSAGKDTQYF.

This sequence joins TRBV18 and TRBJ2-5; D ambiguous. CDR1 and CDR2 from the germline V gene are KGHSH and LQKENI. V lost 3 bases and J 1 base, leaving 6 bases between the germline ends. This CDR3 spans 13 amino acids. The CDR3 spells CASSPKGQETQYF. The DNA of the CDR3 is TGTGCCAGCTCACCGAAAGGCCAAGAGACCCAGTACTTC.

The V gene is TRBV5-6, the J gene TRBJ2-3; D gene ambiguous. Germline V gene lookup returns CDR1 SGHDT and CDR2 YYEEEE. The CDR3 consists of 12 residues. V dropped 9 bases and J dropped 2 bases, with 10 bases sitting between them. CDR3 protein: CAMSPDTDTQYF. CDR3 DNA sequence: TGTGCCATGAGCCCCGACACAGATACGCAGTATTTT. The variable domain in full, with the rest retrieved from reference TRBV5-6 and TRBJ2-3, is DAGVTQSPTHLIKTRGQQVTLRCSPKSGHDTVSWYQQALGQGPQFIFQYYEEEERQRGNFPDRFSGHQFPNYSSELNVNALLLGDSALYLCAMSPDTDTQYFGPGTRLTVL.

This clonotype was observed many times. J is TRBJ2-7 and V is TRBV5-1; the D is unclear. Trimming stripped 1 base from V and 3 bases from J, with 8 bases between. The CDR3 has 13 amino acids. The germline V gene encodes CDR1 SGHRS and CDR2 YFSETQ. The CDR3, as DNA: TGCGCCAGCAGCTTGTCCCAGGACTACGAGCAGTACTTC. The encoded protein is CASSLSQDYEQYF.

This clonotype showed up many times. The chain uses TRBV12-3 or TRBV12-4 and TRBJ2-5, with 8 bases that match TRBD1. The CDR3 length is 15 residues. The V segment lost 3 bases and the J segment 4 bases; nucleotides outside the gene matches: 7. CDR3 region: CASSFGQGYGETQYF. The CDR3 region has the DNA TGTGCCAGCAGTTTTGGACAGGGCTACGGAGAGACCCAGTACTTC.

This clonotype came up many times. The chain combines TRBV10-3 with TRBJ1-1; D is unclear. The CDR3 runs 13 residues. Looked up from germline, CDR1 is ENHRY and CDR2 is SYGVKD. V shed 4 bases and J shed 0 bases, with 6 bases lying between them. CDR3 in amino acids: CAISADMNTEAFF. CDR3 coding DNA: TGTGCCATCAGTGCCGACATGAACACTGAAGCTTTCTTT.

This clonotype was recorded at least ten times. The chain is built from TRBV6-5 and TRBJ2-6; 10 bases map to TRBD1. Germline V gene sequence: CDR1 MNHEY, CDR2 SVGAGI. J was trimmed by 3 bases and V by 3 bases; bases with no gene match: 8. The length of the CDR3 is 18 residues. Written as DNA, the CDR3 is TGTGCCAGCAGTTATACCTTGGACAGGGGGTATGGGGCCAACGTCCTGACTTTC. It codes for CASSYTLDRGYGANVLTF.

This clonotype came up many times. The chain links TRBV15 to TRBJ1-5, with 8 nucleotides matching TRBD1. The CDR3 is 14 amino acids. V was clipped by 0 bases and J by 7 bases; unmatched bases: 2. Germline V gives CDR1 LNHNV, CDR2 YYDKDF (reference sequence). The CDR3 is CATSRDRGQQPQHF. The CDR3 DNA reads as TGTGCCACCAGCAGAGACAGGGGGCAACAGCCCCAGCATTTT. The full variable domain, its missing parts supplied by reference TRBV15 and TRBJ1-5, is DAMVIQNPRYQVTQFGKPVTLSCSQTLNHNVMYWYQQKSSQAPKLLFHYYDKDFNNEADTPDNFQSRRPNTSFCFLDIRSPGLGDTAMYLCATSRDRGQQPQHFGDGTRLSIL.

This clonotype was detected ten times or more. This chain joins TRBV28 and TRBJ2-1, with 13 bases that match TRBD2. Unmatched junction bases numbered 9, after V lost 6 bases and J lost 1 base. The CDR3 contains 18 residues. Germline lookup yields CDR1 MDHEN and CDR2 SYDVKM. The CDR3 protein is CASSPAGLAGLSYNEQFF. CDR3 in DNA: TGTGCCAGCAGCCCTGCGGGACTAGCGGGACTTTCCTACAATGAGCAGTTCTTC.

V usage is TRBV20-1 and J usage is TRBJ1-5; possible D gene TRBD1, 6 bases. Trimming took off 3 bases at V and 7 bases at J, with 22 bases between the two ends. From germline, CDR1 is DFQATT and CDR2 SNEGSKA (reference sequence). This CDR3 is built from 16 residues. The CDR3 DNA reads as TGCAGTGCTAGGGGGGTGATGGGGGGCCGCCGGCAGCCCCAGCATTTT. Protein product: CSARGVMGGRRQPQHF.

Comment on this clonotype: A read error may explain this, as a much larger clone is one base away. The rearrangement joins TRBV28 to TRBJ2-6, with D maybe TRBD1 (6 bases). The CDR3 runs to 15 residues. In germline, CDR1 is MDHEN, CDR2 SYDVKM. CDR3 loop: CASSTGTSRANVLTF. CDR3 DNA: TGTGCCAGCAGTACAGGGACCTCTCGGGCCAACGTCCTGACTTTC.

This clonotype came up many times. This rearrangement joins TRBV5-1 to TRBJ2-7; D call uncertain. The V end lost 0 bases, the J end lost 0 bases, and 7 bases lay between the germline ends. CDR1 SGHRS and CDR2 YFSETQ come from the germline V gene. The CDR3 runs 14 residues. For the CDR3, the DNA is TGCGCCAGCAGCTTGGACGGAGACTCCTACGAGCAGTACTTC. Encoded protein: CASSLDGDSYEQYF. The full variable domain, completed using reference TRBV5-1 and TRBJ2-7, is KAGVTQTPRYLIKTRGQQVTLSCSPISGHRSVSWYQQTPGQGLQFLFEYFSETQRNKGNFPGRFSGRQFSNSRSEMNVSTLELGDSALYLCASSLDGDSYEQYFGPGTRLTVT.